This T cell receptor beta chain was found in a study of cytomegalovirus exposure and HLA in healthy donors. Regarding this clone: What it recognizes is unknown.

A multiplex PCR was run with 60 Vbeta primers and 13 Jbeta primers. Assay: immunoSEQ multiplex PCR; the TCRdb copy retains only in-frame clones and omits some. The sample has some 76,000 clones, around 85% seen once; the top ten hold about 2.4%. Study-wide results and limits: Earlier analysis looked at TCR beta V segments, and most were productive about 90% or about 30% of the time. Available immune exposure information was restricted to CMV serostatus only. Clonal expansion, a later analysis showed, was greater in HLA-associated TCR beta chains than in equally common others. Diagnosis of cytomegalovirus status made by the classifier reportedly showed high specificity and sensitivity.

Material: PBMCs. The TCR comes from a woman aged 45-65 years in good health and CMV-seronegative.

CDR3 DNA sequence: TGTGCCAGCAGCTTTTCCTCCGGGACAGGGCATATTGAGCAGTTCTTC. Residues: CASSFSSGTGHIEQFF. This chain links TRBV7-8 with TRBJ2-1; the match to TRBD1 covers 9 bases. Germline loops: CDR1 SGHVS, CDR2 FQNEAQ. Trimming took 3 bases from V and 9 from J; bases not matched to a gene: 12. This CDR3 contains 16 residues.